Following are 32 T cell receptor beta chains from one sample sequenced in a study of ipilimumab plus nivolumab after autologous stem cell transplantation. Assay used: immunoSEQ multiplex PCR; TCRdb lists only in-frame clones, some missing. The sample has fewer than 95,000 clones, 75% to 85% seen once. Sample: PBMCs, taken in a trial of ipilimumab plus nivolumab as post-transplant consolidation. Receptors originate from a male donor with diffuse large B-cell lymphoma.

J is TRBJ2-2 and V is TRBV18, with D unclear. CDR3 length: 14 amino acids. V lost 3 bases and J 2 bases, leaving 7 bases between the germline ends. CDR1 is KGHSH and CDR2 is LQKENI in the germline V gene. The CDR3 protein is CASSPTVNTGELFF. In DNA, the CDR3 is TGTGCCAGCTCACCGACGGTTAACACCGGGGAGCTGTTTTTT.

The chain uses TRBV11-2 and TRBJ2-6; TRBD2 might be the D (5 bases). Germline V gene data show CDR1 as SGHAT and CDR2 as FQNNGV. The CDR3 is 13 amino acids. V lost 5 bases, J lost 11 bases, and 13 bases lay in between. For the CDR3, the DNA is TGTGCCAGCAGCCTCGGGGAGTATCACGTCCTGACTTTC. It codes for CASSLGEYHVLTF. Supplemented by reference TRBV11-2 and TRBJ2-6, the full variable domain reads EAGVAQSPRYKIIEKRQSVAFWCNPISGHATLYWYQQILGQGPKLLIQFQNNGVVDDSQLPKDRFSAERLKGVDSTLKIQPAKLEDSAVYLCASSLGEYHVLTFGAGSRLTVL.

This chain uses TRBV5-1 with TRBJ2-5, with 8 bases that match TRBD1. CDR1 is SGHRS and CDR2 is YFSETQ in the germline V gene. This CDR3 region has 14 residues. J gave up 5 bases and V 1 base, and 4 bases lay outside the gene matches. The CDR3 here is CASSLKGQGETQYF. CDR3 DNA: TGCGCCAGCAGCTTGAAAGGACAGGGTGAGACCCAGTACTTC. The whole variable domain, remainder taken from reference TRBV5-1 and TRBJ2-5, is KAGVTQTPRYLIKTRGQQVTLSCSPISGHRSVSWYQQTPGQGLQFLFEYFSETQRNKGNFPGRFSGRQFSNSRSEMNVSTLELGDSALYLCASSLKGQGETQYFGPGTRLLVL.

This chain joins TRBV5-1 and TRBJ1-1; 8 nucleotides line up with TRBD1. Germline trimming cut 0 bases from V and 6 bases from J; bases unmatched to any gene: 7. The CDR3 loop spans 15 amino acids. Germline V CDR1 and CDR2: SGHRS, YFSETQ. The DNA of the CDR3 is TGCGCCAGCAGCTTGGACCCAGGGGGCGCCGCTGAAGCTTTCTTT. Translated: CASSLDPGGAAEAFF.

The CDR3 DNA follows: TGTGCCAGCAGTGGACTAGCGGCAGGCACAGATACGCAGTATTTT. Its translation is CASSGLAAGTDTQYF. The V call is TRBV27, the J call TRBJ2-3, with 10 nucleotides matching TRBD2. The V gene's germline CDR1 is MNHEY and CDR2 SMNVEV (reference sequence). Trimming cost V 5 bases and J 1 base; bases outside gene matches: 3. This CDR3 contains 15 residues.

The chain uses TRBV6-1 and TRBJ1-5; maybe TRBD1 (5 bases). Between the trimmed V and J ends, which lost 4 bases and 6 bases, there was a span of 13 bases. Germline assignment: CDR1 MNHNS and CDR2 SASEGT. This CDR3 is 14 amino acids long. The CDR3 loop reads CASSADGGGQPQHF. CDR3 in DNA: TGTGCCAGCAGTGCCGACGGGGGGGGTCAGCCCCAGCATTTT.

This clone has only one observation. The chain links TRBV10-1 to TRBJ1-1; no definite D call. The CDR3 runs to 12 residues. The germline gives CDR1 WNHNN, CDR2 SYGVQD (reference sequence). V was clipped by 3 bases and J by 11 bases, with 13 bases between them. For the CDR3, the DNA is TGCGCCAGCAGTGAAGATCTGGGTTCGGCTTTCTTT. It translates to CASSEDLGSAFF.

This chain joins TRBV7-8 and TRBJ2-7; the match to TRBD1 covers 7 bases. CDR1 and CDR2 (germline): SGHVS, FQNEAQ. The CDR3 totals 14 residues. The trim removed 4 bases at V and 5 bases at J, leaving 8 bases unmatched. As DNA, the CDR3 is TGTGCCAGCAGCTCGCCGACAGGGCGGCACGAGCAGTACTTC. This gives the protein CASSSPTGRHEQYF.

The rearrangement links TRBV10-2 to TRBJ2-7; D might be TRBD2 (6 bases). Germline CDR1 WSHSY, CDR2 SAAADI. Trimming removed 4 bases from V and 6 bases from J, with 7 bases in between. The CDR3 contains 11 residues. This CDR3 is CASSVGSEQYF. The CDR3 DNA is TGCGCCAGCAGTGTCGGGAGCGAGCAGTACTTC.

J is TRBJ2-1 and V is TRBV6-4; maybe TRBD2 (7 bases). Trimming took 8 bases from V and 4 from J, leaving 18 bases between them. The CDR3 runs 15 residues. Germline V gene sequence: CDR1 MRHNA, CDR2 SNTAGT. The CDR3 here is CASSPVAGAYNEQFF. CDR3 DNA: TGTGCCAGCTCCCCTGTCGCGGGGGCTTACAATGAGCAGTTCTTC.

The V call is TRBV7-2, the J call TRBJ2-1; 11 bases are a match to TRBD1. Germline V gene lookup returns CDR1 SGHTA and CDR2 FQGNSA. CDR3 length: 16 residues. The V segment lost 5 bases and the J segment 9 bases; nucleotides outside the gene matches: 12. In DNA form, the CDR3 reads TGTGCCAGCAGCCGAGGGAGGACAGGGGGCCTGGGTGAGCAGTTCTTC. Its translation is CASSRGRTGGLGEQFF. The full variable domain, its missing parts supplied by reference TRBV7-2 and TRBJ2-1, is GAGVSQSPSNKVTEKGKDVELRCDPISGHTALYWYRQSLGQGLEFLIYFQGNSAPDKSGLPSDRFSAERTGGSVSTLTIQRTQQEDSAVYLCASSRGRTGGLGEQFFGPGTRLTVL.

This clone appeared a single time. The CDR3 reads CASSESGGPYNEQFF. The CDR3 coding sequence is TGTGCCAGCAGTGAGAGCGGGGGGCCATACAATGAGCAGTTCTTC. J is TRBJ2-1 and V is TRBV6-6; the match to TRBD2 covers 9 bases. The CDR3 loop spans 15 amino acids. The V segment lost 5 bases and the J segment 4 bases; nucleotides outside the gene matches: 6. Germline V gene lookup returns CDR1 MNHNY and CDR2 SVGAGI (reference sequence).

The genes are TRBV12-5 and TRBJ2-7; D unclear. The germline CDR1 and CDR2 sequences are LGHNT and FRNRAP. V was trimmed by 3 bases and J by 3 bases, leaving 3 bases between them. The CDR3 length is 11 residues. The CDR3 loop is CASGFFYEQYF. The CDR3 DNA reads as TGTGCTAGTGGTTTTTTCTACGAGCAGTACTTC.

The rearrangement joins TRBV6-5 to TRBJ2-1; 10 bases agree with TRBD2. The CDR3 extends over 16 amino acids. Looked up from germline, CDR1 is MNHEY and CDR2 is SVGAGI. J lost 4 bases, V lost 4 bases, and 7 bases had no gene match. The CDR3 DNA is TGTGCCAGCAGTTCAAGGAGGACTAGCGGATACAATGAGCAGTTCTTC. It specifies CASSSRRTSGYNEQFF.

The chain combines TRBV19 with TRBJ1-1; TRBD1 agrees at 8 bases. The CDR3 is 18 residues long. Germline CDR1 and CDR2: LNHDA and SQIVND (reference sequence). J gave up 0 bases and V 5 bases, and 14 bases lay outside the gene matches. The CDR3 bases are TGTGCCAGTAGTGAAGGGGGGACAGGTTCCCTCATGAACACTGAAGCTTTCTTT. It translates to CASSEGGTGSLMNTEAFF.

This clone has only one observation. The chain carries TRBV4-3 and TRBJ1-4; D unresolved. Germline V gives CDR1 LGHNA, CDR2 YSLEER. Trimming left V 5 bases short and J 3 bases short, with 10 bases between. The CDR3 is made up of 14 amino acids. CDR3 in DNA: TGCGCCAGCAGCGTCGAGAGAGCTAATGAAAAACTGTTTTTT. The encoded protein is CASSVERANEKLFF.

This clone was counted only a few times. The J gene is TRBJ2-1, the V gene TRBV14; the match to TRBD2 covers 11 bases. Germline V gene data show CDR1 as SGHDN and CDR2 as FVKESK. The CDR3 consists of 15 residues. Trimming took 4 bases from V and 6 from J; bases not matched to a gene: 5. The CDR3 DNA sequence: TGTGCCAGCAGCCTACGACTAGCGGGGACCAATGAGCAGTTCTTC. Translated: CASSLRLAGTNEQFF.

This chain links TRBV5-4 with TRBJ2-5; TRBD2 aligns across 10 bases. The junction had 8 bases not matched to a gene; V was cut back by 3 bases and J by 6 bases. Germline V gives CDR1 SGHNT, CDR2 YYREEE (reference sequence). The CDR3 has 15 amino acids. In nucleotides, the CDR3 is TGTGCCAGCAGCTCGAGCGGGGGGGCCTTCCAGACCCAGTACTTC. Translation gives CASSSSGGAFQTQYF.

The sample holds many counts of this clone. CDR3 DNA sequence: TGTGCCAGTAGATCCCCCCGGGGCAGGACTGAAGCTTTCTTT. It translates to CASRSPRGRTEAFF. The J gene is TRBJ1-1, the V gene TRBV2, with TRBD1 as a possible D gene (5 bases). Germline CDR1 SNHLY, CDR2 FYNNEI. The ends were cut back, 9 bases at V and 5 bases at J, with 19 bases in the middle. This CDR3 is built from 14 residues.

The genes are TRBV27 and TRBJ2-7; 7 nucleotides line up with TRBD1. Germline CDR1 reads MNHEY; CDR2 reads SMNVEV (reference sequence). The CDR3 is made up of 14 amino acids. V gave up 2 bases and J gave up 9 bases; unmatched junction bases: 10. In DNA form, the CDR3 reads TGTGCCAGCAGTTTAAAACTGGGACAGCCCGTGCAGTACTTC. It yields the protein CASSLKLGQPVQYF.

This rearrangement joins TRBV6-5 to TRBJ1-2, with TRBD1 matching 10 bases. Trimming removed 5 bases from V and 4 bases from J; junction bases left unmatched: 4. The CDR3 sequence is 14 residues long. The V gene's germline CDR1 is MNHEY and CDR2 SVGAGI. The CDR3 protein is CASSLGQGGYGYTF. CDR3 DNA: TGTGCCAGCAGTCTCGGACAGGGGGGCTATGGCTACACCTTC.

This chain connects TRBV10-1 to TRBJ2-6; possibly TRBD1 for D (5 bases). CDR3 length: 16 residues. The V end lost 10 bases, the J end lost 1 base, and 17 bases lay between the germline ends. The V gene's germline CDR1 is WNHNN and CDR2 SYGVQD (reference sequence). CDR3 sequence: CAIRGADISGANVLTF. As DNA, the CDR3 is TGCGCCATAAGGGGCGCCGATATATCTGGGGCCAACGTCCTGACTTTC.

V gene TRBV7-8 combines with J gene TRBJ2-7, with D perhaps matching TRBD1 (6 bases). The CDR3 covers 14 residues. V was shortened by 1 base and J by 5 bases, with 12 bases between the two germline ends. The V gene's germline CDR1 is SGHVS and CDR2 FQNEAQ. CDR3 DNA sequence: TGTGCCAGCAGCTTAGTGCCAGGGGTCGACGAGCAGTACTTC. Residues: CASSLVPGVDEQYF.

This clone was counted between two and nine times. The CDR3 loop reads CASRQDPLTAEQYF. The CDR3 DNA is TGTGCCAGCCGTCAGGACCCCTTGACGGCCGAGCAGTACTTC. The V gene is TRBV5-5, the J gene TRBJ2-7; D gene ambiguous. From germline, CDR1 is SGHKS and CDR2 YYEKEE (reference sequence). Trimming left V 7 bases short and J 6 bases short, with 20 bases between. The CDR3 is 14 residues long.

The rearrangement joins TRBV6-5 to TRBJ1-5, with D unresolved. The CDR3 has 13 amino acids. In germline, CDR1 is MNHEY, CDR2 SVGAGI. Deletions cut 10 bases from V and 0 bases from J, with 10 bases between. This CDR3 is CATAGHSNQPQHF. The CDR3 DNA reads TGTGCCACCGCCGGGCATAGCAATCAGCCCCAGCATTTT.

The V gene is TRBV7-8, the J gene TRBJ2-1, with a possible D match to TRBD1 (5 bases). Germline V gene lookup returns CDR1 SGHVS and CDR2 FQNEAQ. Trimming stripped 5 bases from V and 9 bases from J, with 20 bases between. The CDR3 has 15 residues. The CDR3 loop reads CASSAASGIRGEQFF. The CDR3 coding sequence is TGTGCCAGCAGCGCTGCCTCAGGGATCCGAGGTGAGCAGTTCTTC.

The genes are TRBV30 and TRBJ2-1; D uncertain. With 0 bases removed from V and 8 bases from J, the gap between germline ends came to 11 bases. Germline lookup yields CDR1 GTSNPN and CDR2 SVGIG (reference sequence). The CDR3 spans 13 residues. The CDR3 here is CAWSVTGSDEQFF. The DNA for the CDR3 is TGTGCCTGGAGTGTAACTGGCTCCGATGAGCAGTTCTTC.

This clone was observed a handful of times. V gene TRBV5-6 combines with J gene TRBJ1-1; 11 nucleotides align to TRBD1. J was trimmed by 5 bases and V by 1 base; bases with no gene match: 7. The CDR3 is 16 amino acids. The V gene's germline CDR1 is SGHDT and CDR2 YYEEEE. The CDR3 nucleotides are TGTGCCAGCAGCTTGTTCGGGACAGGGGGGCGAACTGAAGCTTTCTTT. Amino acids: CASSLFGTGGRTEAFF.

CDR3 sequence: CASSRTSGQGNEKLFF. CDR3 sequence (DNA): TGCGCCAGCAGCCGAACCTCGGGACAGGGTAATGAAAAACTGTTTTTT. The chain carries TRBV4-1 and TRBJ1-4; 9 nucleotides match TRBD1. CDR3 length equals 16 residues. Germline V lookup: CDR1 MGHRA, CDR2 YSYEKL. V shed 4 bases and J 4 bases; nucleotides not matched to a gene: 7.

This clone showed up just once. The genes are TRBV5-4 and TRBJ2-2; 8 bases line up with TRBD2. Losses at the gene ends were 4 bases for V and 2 bases for J; bases not matched to a gene: 4. The germline V gene encodes CDR1 SGHNT and CDR2 YYREEE (reference sequence). The CDR3 extends over 15 amino acids. As DNA, the CDR3 is TGTGCCAGCAGCGCTCTAGCGGGCAACACCGGGGAGCTGTTTTTT. It codes for CASSALAGNTGELFF.

V gene TRBV7-6 combines with J gene TRBJ2-7, with D maybe TRBD1 (5 bases). Trimming took off 2 bases at V and 5 bases at J, with 13 bases between the two ends. The CDR3 consists of 14 residues. The germline V gene has CDR1 SGHVS and CDR2 FNYEAQ. The CDR3 is CASSLRGSEDEQYF. In nucleotides, the CDR3 is TGTGCCAGCAGCTTAAGGGGCAGCGAGGACGAGCAGTACTTC.

The chain joins TRBV7-2 to TRBJ1-2, with 7 bases matching TRBD1. Germline trimming cut 6 bases from V and 7 bases from J; bases unmatched to any gene: 8. The CDR3 is 13 residues long. Germline-derived CDR1 and CDR2 are SGHTA and FQGNSA. The CDR3 spells CASSTTGQVGYTF. CDR3 sequence (DNA): TGTGCCAGCAGTACGACAGGACAGGTTGGCTACACCTTC.